This is a list of T cell receptor beta chains from one sample in a study of T cells after yellow fever vaccination. TCRdb processed the 5' RACE reads anew with MiXCR; each CDR3 protein has one entry. The table lists 450,000 to 650,000 distinct CDR3 sequences, around an eighth of them singletons. The starting material was PBMCs, obtained on the day of the yellow fever booster vaccination. All receptors derive from a man aged 25 to 40 who received the YFV17D yellow fever vaccine. Both conserved end residues are part of each CDR3. A D gene is named only where the DNA matches it firmly. A row's size may be missing; if present it is once, few, many or a size class.

-	TRBJ2-7	TRBV5-6	TRBD1	TGTGCCAGCAGCTCGGACAGGGGGGCCTACGAGCAGTACTTC	CASSSDRGAYEQYF
many	TRBJ2-3	TRBV5-1	-	TGCGCCAGCACTGGGGCAGATACGCAGTATTTT	CASTGADTQYF
few	TRBJ2-4	TRBV7-3	-	TGTGCCAGCAGCTCCCGGGGGCAGAAAAACATTCAGTACTTC	CASSSRGQKNIQYF
few	TRBJ2-7	TRBV20-1	-	TGCAGTGCTCTCACGGGGCAGGGAGAAACCGTCTCCTACGAGCAGTACTTC	CSALTGQGETVSYEQYF
-	TRBJ2-3	TRBV19	-	TGTGCCAGTGGACCCAGAACAGATACGCAGTATTTT	CASGPRTDTQYF
few	TRBJ1-1	TRBV10-1	-	TGCGCCAGCAGCCCCGGGCAGGGGACGGCTTTCTTT	CASSPGQGTAFF
-	TRBJ2-4	TRBV20-1	-	TGCAGTGCTACTCTTACAGGGCTGGACTCAGGGACTCAGTACTTC	CSATLTGLDSGTQYF
few	TRBJ1-2	TRBV6-5	TRBD1	TGTGCCAGCAGTTTTTCAGGGGGCCCATCTTATGGCTACACCTTC	CASSFSGGPSYGYTF
-	TRBJ2-1	TRBV25-1	TRBD2	TGTGCCAGCAGTGAATCTGGAGTCTTGCTAGCGGGAGTGGGTGAGCAGTTCTTC	CASSESGVLLAGVGEQFF
many	TRBJ2-5	TRBV5-4	TRBD1	TGTGCCAGCAGCCTAAATAAGGGGGCTCAAGAGACCCAGTACTTC	CASSLNKGAQETQYF
few	TRBJ2-6	TRBV7-2	-	TGTGCCAGCAGCCAAGGGCCGTCTGGGGCCAACGTCCTGACTTTC	CASSQGPSGANVLTF
-	TRBJ2-1	TRBV5-1	TRBD2	TGCGCCAGCAGCTTGGCCCTAGCGGGAGGCTCCTACAATGAGCAGTTCTTC	CASSLALAGGSYNEQFF
-	TRBJ2-3	TRBV7-9	-	TGTGCCAGCAGCTTAACGCGCAGTGAGACAGATACGCAGTATTTT	CASSLTRSETDTQYF
-	TRBJ2-7	TRBV27	TRBD1	TGTGCCAGCAGACAGGGGGCGGGTTACGAGCAGTACTTC	CASRQGAGYEQYF
-	TRBJ2-3	TRBV7-2	TRBD2	TGTGCCAGCAGCTTAGGTCCTAGCGGAGGGGTAAATACGCAGTATTTT	CASSLGPSGGVNTQYF
-	TRBJ2-4	TRBV11-2	-	TGTGCCAGCAGCCGTCTCGGTGACAAAAACATTCAGTACTTC	CASSRLGDKNIQYF
-	TRBJ2-5	TRBV12-3/TRBV12-4	-	TGTGCCAGCAGTGAGCAAGGGAGGGAGACCCAGTACTTC	CASSEQGRETQYF
-	TRBJ2-7	TRBV7-9	-	TGTGCCAGCACCTCTTCGGGGACCTACGAGCAGTACTTC	CASTSSGTYEQYF
-	TRBJ2-1	TRBV28	TRBD2	TGTGCCAGCAGAGTAGCGGGACCCCACCTTTGGGAGCAGTTCTTC	CASRVAGPHLWEQFF
few	TRBJ2-2	TRBV3-1	-	TGTGCCAGCAGCCAAGGTCGGTGGGCCCAGATCGGGGAGCTGTTTTTT	CASSQGRWAQIGELFF
-	TRBJ2-7	TRBV7-9	TRBD1	TGTGCCAGCAGCTTAGGGTTATCGGGACAGGGCTCCTACGAGCAGTACTTC	CASSLGLSGQGSYEQYF
-	TRBJ2-4	TRBV19	-	TGTGCCAGTAGTATCTCCGGACGGATTCAGTACTTC	CASSISGRIQYF
-	TRBJ2-3	TRBV7-2	-	TGTGCCAGCAGCTTACTAACCTATACGCAGTATTTT	CASSLLTYTQYF
few	TRBJ2-1	TRBV29-1	TRBD2	TGCAGCGTCGACGGGACTATCGCCGGTGAGCAGTTCTTC	CSVDGTIAGEQFF
few	TRBJ2-1	TRBV24-1	TRBD1	TGTGCCACCAGTGGATTTGAGGGGGCCGGCTCCTACAATGAGCAGTTCTTC	CATSGFEGAGSYNEQFF
-	TRBJ2-1	TRBV5-1	-	TGCGCCAGCAGCCAACGTGTCTCCGGGAGCGTCGATGAGCAGTTCTTC	CASSQRVSGSVDEQFF
-	TRBJ2-7	TRBV20-1	TRBD2	TGCAGTGCTAGACCGGGACTAGCGGTTGGGTACGAGCAGTACTTC	CSARPGLAVGYEQYF
-	TRBJ2-1	TRBV7-7	-	TGTGCCAGCAGCTTGTCAGGGGGGTCTTATGAGCAGTTCTTC	CASSLSGGSYEQFF